The source of this T cell receptor (beta chain) is a study of T cell responses to AZD1222 COVID-19 vaccine (dated by TCRdb to about 2021). Study-wide context: TCR sequencing covered some 250 trial participants: 200 to 220 given two doses of AZD1222 and about 26 given two doses of MenACWY control vaccine. Enrollment into the trials was organized by age into subgroups of 18-55, 56-69 and 70-plus years, and those subgroups contained approximately 150, 30 and 60 TCR-sequenced participants, respectively. Broad study findings and their caveats: No day 14 peak-response samples were available, so repertoires were characterized only after the peak T cell response. After two AZD1222 doses, spike-specific TCR breadth and depth were significantly higher than at day 0 and than in MenACWY recipients. In the small 56-69-year group, the increase in depth fell short of significance, most likely because of low power. Most participants were white British and females outnumbered males, and the authors suggested that clonal diversity may have been underestimated. Reportedly, close to half of the unique spike-specific TCRs recognized epitopes lying outside the regions that are mutated in the B.1.351 and B.1.1.7 variants. The whole spike protein was spanned by vaccine-associated CD4 TCRs, and dominant responses were seen in regions 160-218 and 743-854. Conclusions about previously exposed vaccinees are limited, since just a handful of AZD1222 recipients were seropositive for SARS-CoV-2 at baseline.

V is cut by 2 bases and J by 5 bases, and the space between the germline ends is 12 bases. Inclusive of the bounding cysteine and phenylalanine, the CDR3 is 14 residues long. The read is trimmed to its CDR3 DNA, 42 bases read in frame from base 1. CDR1 and CDR2, looked up from the germline V gene, are SGHAT and FQNNGV. The time point label for this specimen denotes: about 28 days (+/-7) after the second vaccine dose. AZD1222 recipients with second doses at about 4 weeks or about 12 weeks were pooled, because spike-specific TCR depth and breadth did not differ between schedules. Samples from vaccinated people were obtained from the UK trials COV001 and COV002, which included a single-blind randomized controlled phase 2/3 trial of AZD1222 (ChAdOx1 nCoV-19) in healthy adults. Trial participant PBMC samples were collected at day 0 and day 28 after the second dose for TCRbeta chain sequencing. The CDR3 regions of human TCRbeta chains were analyzed by immunosequencing. In the authors' own workflow: Repertoire TCRs were matched against a reference library of SARS-CoV-2-specific TCRs generated with the MIRA antigen-specificity platform. Breadth was defined as the fraction of unique TCRs that were SARS-CoV-2-associated. Depth was defined as the fraction of total T cells that were SARS-CoV-2-associated. Using the MIRA data, each spike-specific TCR was assigned both to the spike region to which the TCR was reactive and to a CD4 or CD8 class. Log10-transformed breadth and depth values were compared by one-way ANOVA with Sidak's multiple comparisons tests. The source is immuneACCESS, and TCRdb retained only in-frame sequences with V and J called. Part of the clones is not carried over; for the studies checked, unresolved V genes explain less than half of this, and the remainder is unexplained. V and J calls and clone size are given by that table; D and trimming were obtained from the DNA. The sample includes 110,000 or so clones, with approximately 89% observed a single time. The top ten clonotypes cover around 6% of the sample.

Comments on this clone: Its target antigen remains unknown. No base quality information exists; no much larger clone differs at one position.

This TCR came from an adult who received the AZD1222 COVID-19 vaccine. This chain joins TRBV11-2 to TRBJ1-1; TRBD1 is a possible D gene, resting on 6 matching bases. Material: peripheral blood, obtained 28 days after the second AZD1222 dose. The DNA is as follows: TGTGCCAGCAGCTTAACTGGGGGCCGAACTGAAGCTTTCTTT. Translation gives CASSLTGGRTEAFF.